A selection of T cell receptor beta chains follows, all from one sample in a study of shared clonotypes between healthy human individuals. TCRdb's table, derived via immunoSEQ multiplex PCR, lists solely in-frame clones and lacks some. The sample comprises about 1,800,000 clones, over 85% of which are singletons, and 1% to 1.5% rests with the top ten. Sequenced: naive CD8+ T cells sorted from blood. The origin of the receptors is a man younger than 30 in good health. Each CDR3 is given with its conserved first and last residue. A D gene is named only where the DNA matches it firmly. The size entry is marked missing in some rows and otherwise reads once, few, many or a size class.

>NA|TRBD2|TRBV6-1|TRBJ2-5
CASSEEGLAGYQETQYF
TGTGCCAGCAGTGAAGAGGGACTAGCGGGGTACCAAGAGACCCAGTACTTC
>NA|NA|TRBV7-7|TRBJ2-5
CASSASQETQYF
TGTGCTAGCAGCGCCTCCCAAGAGACCCAGTACTTC
>once|NA|TRBV7-8|TRBJ2-5
CASTRGGAWETQYF
TGTGCCAGCACCCGAGGGGGGGCGTGGGAGACCCAGTACTTC
>NA|NA|TRBV7-9|TRBJ1-4
CASSLVPIDAGRKEKLFF
TGTGCCAGCAGCTTAGTCCCCATAGACGCAGGGAGAAAGGAAAAACTGTTTTTT
>NA|TRBD1|TRBV19|TRBJ1-5
CANPFGKRTGGMNSNQPQHF
TGTGCCAACCCTTTTGGGAAGAGGACAGGGGGGATGAATAGCAATCAGCCCCAGCATTTT
>NA|TRBD2|TRBV9|TRBJ2-5
CASSVLAGDTRETQYF
TGTGCCAGCAGCGTATTAGCGGGGGACACCCGGGAGACCCAGTACTTC
>NA|TRBD1|TRBV6-5|TRBJ2-7
CASSQGASYEQYF
TGTGCCAGCAGTCAGGGGGCTTCCTACGAGCAGTACTTC
>NA|NA|TRBV11-2|TRBJ2-6
CASSVSRGKARGANVLTF
TGTGCCAGCAGCGTAAGCAGGGGAAAGGCGCGAGGGGCCAACGTCCTGACTTTC
>NA|NA|TRBV14|TRBJ1-2
CASSQDQDSLYGYTF
TGTGCCAGCAGCCAAGATCAGGACAGCCTCTATGGCTACACCTTC
>NA|NA|TRBV6-1|TRBJ2-5
CASSESNLQETQYF
TGTGCCAGCAGTGAAAGCAACCTCCAAGAGACCCAGTACTTC
>NA|NA|TRBV9|TRBJ2-3
CASSPLSGRDTQYF
TGTGCCAGCAGCCCCCTCAGCGGTCGAGATACGCAGTATTTT
>once|TRBD1|TRBV27|TRBJ2-4
CASSSRTGMGKNIQYF
TGTGCCAGCAGTTCCCGGACAGGGATGGGCAAAAACATTCAGTACTTC
>NA|TRBD2|TRBV7-9|TRBJ2-1
CASSLTSGRGNEQFF
TGTGCCAGCAGTCTTACTAGCGGGAGGGGCAATGAGCAGTTCTTC
>NA|NA|TRBV5-6|TRBJ2-1
CASSLEVSDEQFF
TGTGCCAGCAGCTTGGAGGTTTCTGATGAGCAGTTCTTC
>NA|NA|TRBV7-8|TRBJ2-3
CASSLGLDTDTQYF
TGTGCCAGCAGCTTAGGTCTTGACACAGATACGCAGTATTTT
>NA|NA|TRBV30|TRBJ1-6
CAWSEDGPSYNSPLHF
TGTGCCTGGAGCGAGGACGGTCCCTCCTATAATTCACCCCTCCACTTT
>NA|TRBD1|TRBV6-1|TRBJ2-5
CATWTGVETQYF
TGTGCCACCTGGACAGGGGTAGAGACCCAGTACTTC
>NA|NA|TRBV7-8|TRBJ2-1
CASSLVFLAYNEQFF
TGTGCCAGCAGCTTAGTTTTTCTAGCCTACAATGAGCAGTTCTTC
>NA|TRBD1|TRBV5-1|TRBJ2-7
CASSLGPDRGPDYEQYF
TGCGCCAGCAGCCTGGGTCCCGACAGGGGGCCCGACTACGAGCAGTACTTC
>once|TRBD2|TRBV2|TRBJ2-1
CASSGYVGGPTNEQFF
TGTGCCAGCAGTGGGTACGTGGGAGGGCCTACGAATGAGCAGTTCTTC
>once|NA|TRBV5-1|TRBJ1-4
CASSHRDNNEKLFF
TGCGCCAGCAGCCACCGGGACAATAATGAAAAACTGTTTTTT
>NA|NA|TRBV29-1|TRBJ1-1
CSVEDRRLEAFF
TGCAGCGTTGAAGATCGAAGGCTTGAAGCTTTCTTT
>NA|NA|TRBV6-4|TRBJ2-2
CASRTEDCVNTGELFF
TGTGCCAGCAGGACCGAGGACTGCGTAAACACCGGGGAGCTGTTTTTT
>few|TRBD1|TRBV2|TRBJ1-2
CASSATGEGYTF
TGTGCCAGCAGTGCGACAGGGGAAGGCTACACCTTC
>NA|NA|TRBV5-4|TRBJ2-7
CASSLGGEGSYEQYF
TGTGCCAGCAGCTTGGGGGGCGAGGGCTCTTACGAGCAGTACTTC
>once|NA|TRBV5-6|TRBJ2-3
CASSTFPFHADTQYF
TGTGCCAGCAGCACCTTCCCCTTCCACGCAGATACGCAGTATTTT
>NA|TRBD2|TRBV7-2|TRBJ2-2
CASSLGLAGLYGELFF
TGTGCCAGCAGTCTAGGGCTAGCGGGGCTCTATGGGGAGCTGTTTTTT
>NA|TRBD2|TRBV7-9|TRBJ2-5
CASRVSGGAAETQYF
TGTGCCAGCAGAGTGAGCGGGGGGGCCGCGGAGACCCAGTACTTC
>NA|TRBD1|TRBV9|TRBJ2-7
CASSVGSDRSTYEQYF
TGTGCCAGCAGCGTAGGGTCGGACAGGAGCACCTACGAGCAGTACTTC
>NA|NA|TRBV6-6|TRBJ2-7
CASSYSQAGKAGEQYF
TGTGCCAGCAGTTACTCGCAGGCGGGAAAGGCGGGCGAGCAGTACTTC
>NA|NA|TRBV5-5|TRBJ2-7
CASSWGAGARGSEQYF
TGTGCCAGCAGCTGGGGGGCCGGCGCCCGGGGCTCCGAGCAGTACTTC
>NA|NA|TRBV4-1|TRBJ2-2
CASSQHRASGELFF
TGCGCCAGCAGCCAACACAGGGCCTCTGGGGAGCTGTTTTTT
>NA|TRBD2|TRBV30|TRBJ2-4
CAATAEFRAGEWIQYF
TGTGCCGCAACTGCTGAATTCCGAGCGGGAGAGTGGATTCAGTACTTC
>NA|TRBD2|TRBV2|TRBJ2-1
CASYRGTSGLNEQFF
TGTGCCAGCTATAGAGGGACTAGCGGGCTCAATGAGCAGTTCTTC
>NA|NA|TRBV7-8|TRBJ1-1
CASSLVEGGVTEAFF
TGTGCCAGCAGCTTGGTCGAGGGGGGGGTCACTGAAGCTTTCTTT
>few|NA|TRBV5-1|TRBJ1-3
CASSLAEGLAIYF
TGCGCCAGCAGCTTGGCGGAGGGCTTGGCCATATATTTT
>NA|NA|TRBV6-6|TRBJ2-2
CASRSTVFGTGELFF
TGTGCCAGCAGGTCCACAGTTTTCGGCACCGGGGAGCTGTTTTTT
>once|TRBD1|TRBV27|TRBJ2-3
CASSLLPGTDYTDTQYF
TGTGCCAGCAGTTTACTCCCAGGGACAGATTACACAGATACGCAGTATTTT
>NA|NA|TRBV27|TRBJ2-3
CASSLGAATSTDTQYF
TGTGCCAGCAGTTTAGGAGCGGCAACTAGCACAGATACGCAGTATTTT
>NA|TRBD2|TRBV18|TRBJ2-7
CASSPTSGNYEQYF
TGTGCCAGCTCACCAACTAGCGGGAACTACGAGCAGTACTTC
>NA|TRBD1|TRBV4-1|TRBJ2-6
CASSQRTGGILVGANVLTF
TGCGCCAGCAGCCAAAGGACAGGGGGAATTCTGGTGGGGGCCAACGTCCTGACTTTC
>NA|NA|TRBV2|TRBJ2-4
CASSEAPGSGIQYF
TGTGCCAGCAGTGAGGCCCCCGGGTCGGGCATTCAGTACTTC
>NA|NA|TRBV19|TRBJ1-5
CASNRANPSYQPQHF
TGTGCCAGTAACAGGGCCAATCCGTCATATCAGCCCCAGCATTTT
>NA|TRBD1|TRBV5-1|TRBJ2-7
CASSLDRGYEQYF
TGCGCCAGCAGCTTAGACAGGGGATACGAGCAGTACTTC
>once|TRBD1|TRBV23-1|TRBJ1-3
CASSQRDRGHSGNTIYF
TGCGCCAGCAGTCAGAGGGACAGGGGTCACTCTGGAAACACCATATATTTT
>NA|TRBD1|TRBV7-6|TRBJ2-7
CASSLGQGGYEQYF
TGTGCCAGCAGCTTAGGACAGGGGGGCTACGAGCAGTACTTC
>NA|NA|TRBV19|TRBJ1-5
CASSVRDSNQPQHF
TGTGCCAGTAGTGTCAGGGATAGCAATCAGCCCCAGCATTTT
>NA|TRBD2|TRBV6-1|TRBJ2-7
CASSAPPIAGDPYEQYF
TGTGCCAGCAGTGCCCCCCCTATAGCGGGGGATCCCTACGAGCAGTACTTC
>NA|NA|TRBV27|TRBJ2-7
CASSLSGSHEQYF
TGTGCCAGCAGTTTATCTGGGTCCCACGAGCAGTACTTC
>NA|TRBD2|TRBV13|TRBJ2-5
CASGGEEETQYF
TGTGCCAGTGGGGGGGAAGAAGAGACCCAGTACTTC
>NA|TRBD1|TRBV5-6|TRBJ2-6
CASSWGQAGANVLTF
TGTGCCAGCAGCTGGGGACAGGCTGGGGCCAACGTCCTGACTTTC
>NA|NA|TRBV4-1|TRBJ2-7
CASSLSGTGEQYF
TGCGCCAGCAGCCTATCGGGCACCGGCGAGCAGTACTTC
>NA|TRBD1|TRBV28|TRBJ2-7
CASTETGTGPDEQYF
TGTGCCAGCACTGAAACGGGGACAGGGCCTGACGAGCAGTACTTC
>NA|NA|TRBV19|TRBJ2-7
CASSAGQSSYEQYF
TGTGCCAGTAGTGCGGGACAAAGCTCCTACGAGCAGTACTTC
>NA|NA|TRBV2|TRBJ1-1
CASSESGRWDTEAFF
TGTGCCAGCAGTGAGTCAGGGCGATGGGACACTGAAGCTTTCTTT
>NA|NA|TRBV27|TRBJ1-1
CASRPTAPNTEAFF
TGTGCCAGTAGACCGACAGCCCCGAACACTGAAGCTTTCTTT
>NA|TRBD1|TRBV6-6|TRBJ1-1
CASSYYGQGGTEAFF
TGTGCCAGCAGTTACTACGGACAGGGGGGGACTGAAGCTTTCTTT